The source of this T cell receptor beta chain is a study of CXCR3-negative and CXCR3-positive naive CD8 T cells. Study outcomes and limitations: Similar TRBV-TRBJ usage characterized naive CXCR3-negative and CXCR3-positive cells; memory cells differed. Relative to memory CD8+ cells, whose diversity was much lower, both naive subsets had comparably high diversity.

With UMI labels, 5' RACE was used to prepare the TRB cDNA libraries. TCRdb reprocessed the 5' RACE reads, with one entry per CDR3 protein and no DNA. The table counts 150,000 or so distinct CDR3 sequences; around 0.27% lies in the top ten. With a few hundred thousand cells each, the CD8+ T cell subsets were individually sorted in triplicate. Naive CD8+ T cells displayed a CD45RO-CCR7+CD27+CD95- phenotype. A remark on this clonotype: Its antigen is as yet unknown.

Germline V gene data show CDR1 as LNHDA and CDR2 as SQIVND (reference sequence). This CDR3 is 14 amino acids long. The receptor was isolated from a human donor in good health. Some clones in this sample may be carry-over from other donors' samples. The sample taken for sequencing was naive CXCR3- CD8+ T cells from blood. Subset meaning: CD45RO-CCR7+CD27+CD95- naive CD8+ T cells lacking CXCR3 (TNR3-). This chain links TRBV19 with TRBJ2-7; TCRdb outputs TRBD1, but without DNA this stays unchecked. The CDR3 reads CASSRQNNPDEQYF.